The clone carrying this TCR beta chain showed up many times. Relying on iRepertoire HTBI primers and Arm-PCR of CDR3 regions, the team built TCR beta libraries. Each CDR3 protein gets one entry after TCRdb re-called the multiplex PCR reads with MiXCR. The table includes approximately 230,000 distinct CDR3 sequences, around 20% detected once. Time point noted: newly diagnosed GD, antithyroid drugs for less than 3 months. Construction of the TCR library relied on RNA isolated from PBMCs. This record comes from a study of regulatory T cells in long-lasting Graves disease. The sample consisted of peripheral blood mononuclear cells (PBMCs), taken at new diagnosis, from a patient treated with antithyroid drugs. The clonotype was recovered from a female donor with Graves disease.

The CDR3 bases are TGTGCCAGCAGCTTAAAGGGGGGCATGGACACTGAAGCTTTCTTT. Protein product: CASSLKGGMDTEAFF. The chain has TRBV7-3 and TRBJ1-1; maybe TRBD1 (6 bases). CDR3 length: 15 amino acids. Trimming removed 1 base at V and 3 bases at J, with 12 bases between. CDR1 and CDR2 from the germline V gene are SGHTA and FQGTGA. The complete variable domain, with remaining parts taken from reference TRBV7-3 and TRBJ1-1, reads GAGVSQTPSNKVTEKGKYVELRCDPISGHTALYWYRQSLGQGPEFLIYFQGTGAADDSGLPNDRFFAVRPEGSVSTLKIQRTERGDSAVYLCASSLKGGMDTEAFFGQGTRLTVV.